A single sample is the source of the 28 T cell receptor beta chains below, sequenced in a study of cytomegalovirus exposure and HLA in healthy donors. Primers: 60 Vbeta forward and 13 Jbeta reverse. TCRdb's copy holds only in-frame clones and misses some; the assay was immunoSEQ multiplex PCR. This repertoire shows about 140,000 clones, approximately 77% found once; its top ten account for approximately 2%. Sequencing was done on a sample of PBMCs. These receptors all stem from a man aged 25 to 45 in good health and CMV-seronegative.

The chain uses TRBV6-5 and TRBJ2-5; 9 bases are a match to TRBD1. Germline V gene data show CDR1 as MNHEY and CDR2 as SVGAGI. There are 16 residues in the CDR3. Trimming at V came to 2 bases and at J to 0 bases, leaving 4 bases not matched to a gene. The CDR3 region has the DNA TGTGCCAGCAGTTACGACGGGACAGGGAACCAAGAGACCCAGTACTTC. It is translated as CASSYDGTGNQETQYF.

In DNA, the CDR3 is TGCGCCAGCAGCCCAGGGACTAGCGGGACCTACGAGCAGTACTTC. Translating it yields CASSPGTSGTYEQYF. The V gene is TRBV5-1, the J gene TRBJ2-7; 13 bases align to TRBD2. In germline, CDR1 is SGHRS, CDR2 YFSETQ. V lost 4 bases, J lost 2 bases, and 3 bases stayed unmatched. CDR3 length equals 15 residues.

V gene TRBV11-2 combines with J gene TRBJ2-3, with D unresolved. The V end lost 1 base, the J end lost 3 bases, and 11 bases lay between the germline ends. The germline CDR1 and CDR2 sequences are SGHAT and FQNNGV. The CDR3 totals 15 residues. The CDR3 DNA is TGTGCCAGCAGCTTAGTGGTGGCCGTGACAGATACGCAGTATTTT. Its translation: CASSLVVAVTDTQYF. Full variable domain (remainder filled in from reference TRBV11-2 and TRBJ2-3): EAGVAQSPRYKIIEKRQSVAFWCNPISGHATLYWYQQILGQGPKLLIQFQNNGVVDDSQLPKDRFSAERLKGVDSTLKIQPAKLEDSAVYLCASSLVVAVTDTQYFGPGTRLTVL.

This rearrangement joins TRBV5-1 to TRBJ1-4; TRBD1 might be the D (5 bases). Germline-derived CDR1 and CDR2 are SGHRS and YFSETQ. V dropped 0 bases and J dropped 6 bases, with 12 bases sitting between them. This CDR3 spans 15 amino acids. CDR3 loop: CASSLAASGYEKLFF. CDR3 sequence (DNA): TGCGCCAGCAGCTTGGCCGCGTCAGGGTATGAAAAACTGTTTTTT.

The chain carries TRBV6-5 and TRBJ1-2; TRBD1 agrees at 7 bases. This CDR3 is 14 amino acids long. CDR1 is MNHEY and CDR2 is SVGAGI in the germline V gene. The V and J ends lost 4 bases and 8 bases, in that order; junction bases with no gene match: 10. CDR3 loop: CASSFRLDRDGYTF. For the CDR3, the DNA is TGTGCCAGCAGTTTCCGATTAGACAGGGACGGCTACACCTTC.

This clone has a single count. The V gene is TRBV21-1, the J gene TRBJ1-2. TRBV21-1 counts as a pseudogene. This CDR3 region has 15 residues. The CDR3 sequence: CASSSSGGGGYGYTF. The CDR3, as DNA: TGTGCCAGCAGCTCCTCGGGGGGGGGTGGCTATGGCTACACCTTC.

The chain has TRBV5-1 and TRBJ2-7, with no clear D. With 1 base removed from V and 3 bases from J, the gap between germline ends came to 11 bases. The CDR3 covers 14 residues. Germline CDR1 is SGHRS and CDR2 is YFSETQ. For the CDR3, the DNA is TGCGCCAGCAGCTTGAATACGGGTTTCTACGAGCAGTACTTC. Amino acid sequence: CASSLNTGFYEQYF.

This clone has just one count. Here the CDR3 reads CASSPLGGRDLIGELFF. The CDR3, as DNA: TGTGCCAGCAGCCCCCTGGGAGGCAGGGATTTGATCGGGGAGCTGTTTTTT. V gene TRBV2 combines with J gene TRBJ2-2; D is perhaps TRBD2 (6 bases). Trimming cost V 6 bases and J 7 bases, with 24 bases left between them. This CDR3 spans 17 amino acids. The germline gives CDR1 SNHLY, CDR2 FYNNEI.

The chain combines TRBV5-5 with TRBJ2-5; 10 bases map to TRBD2. The CDR3 sequence is 16 residues long. The trim removed 4 bases at V and 2 bases at J, leaving 8 bases unmatched. Looked up from germline, CDR1 is SGHKS and CDR2 is YYEKEE (reference sequence). The CDR3 DNA is TGTGCCAGCAGCCAACTATGGACTAGCGGACAAGAGACCCAGTACTTC. Translated, it gives CASSQLWTSGQETQYF. Full variable domain (outside the CDR3, taken from reference TRBV5-5 and TRBJ2-5): DAGVTQSPTHLIKTRGQQVTLRCSPISGHKSVSWYQQVLGQGPQFIFQYYEKEERGRGNFPDRFSARQFPNYSSELNVNALLLGDSALYLCASSQLWTSGQETQYFGPGTRLLVL.

V usage is TRBV29-1 and J usage is TRBJ2-3; D is possibly TRBD2 (6 bases). The CDR3 consists of 16 residues. The V end was cut by 6 bases, the J end by 1 base, with 20 bases between. Germline loops: CDR1 SQVTM, CDR2 ANQGSEA. The DNA for the CDR3 is TGCAGCGTCTCTCGACTAGGGGTAGGAGGCACAGATACGCAGTATTTT. Translated: CSVSRLGVGGTDTQYF.

The chain recombines TRBV2 with TRBJ2-7; no clear D. V was pared by 6 bases and J by 3 bases, with 6 bases between. The CDR3 totals 11 residues. Germline lookup yields CDR1 SNHLY and CDR2 FYNNEI. CDR3 in DNA: TGTGCCAGCAGCCCGGTCTACGAGCAGTACTTC. This gives the protein CASSPVYEQYF.

The J gene is TRBJ2-7, the V gene TRBV5-1; 8 bases align to TRBD2. The V segment lost 0 bases and the J segment 1 base; nucleotides outside the gene matches: 6. In germline, CDR1 is SGHRS, CDR2 YFSETQ. The CDR3 consists of 16 residues. The CDR3 protein is CASSLGGTSPSYEQYF. The CDR3 nucleotides read TGCGCCAGCAGCTTGGGCGGGACTAGTCCTTCCTACGAGCAGTACTTC.

V and J are TRBV29-1 and TRBJ2-3; D call uncertain. The CDR3 extends over 10 amino acids. Germline CDR1 and CDR2: SQVTM and ANQGSEA. V gave up 4 bases and J gave up 6 bases, with 5 bases separating them. The CDR3 DNA sequence: TGCAGCGTTGTAGTCGATACGCAGTATTTT. It yields the protein CSVVVDTQYF.

The V gene is TRBV13, the J gene TRBJ1-1; the match to TRBD1 covers 8 bases. Unmatched junction bases numbered 3, after V lost 0 bases and J lost 0 bases. Germline-derived CDR1 and CDR2 are PRHDT and FYEKMQ (reference sequence). The CDR3 is 16 residues long. The CDR3 nucleotides are TGTGCCAGCAGCTTAGGCCAGGGGGCAATGAACACTGAAGCTTTCTTT. This sequence encodes CASSLGQGAMNTEAFF.

This clone was found once. The rearrangement uses TRBV5-5 and TRBJ2-7; 10 bases are shared with TRBD2. This CDR3 contains 15 residues. The germline gives CDR1 SGHKS, CDR2 YYEKEE (reference sequence). J was trimmed by 0 bases and V by 3 bases; bases with no gene match: 3. The CDR3 DNA sequence: TGTGCCAGCAGCTCAGGGACTAGCGACTCCTACGAGCAGTACTTC. Amino acids: CASSSGTSDSYEQYF.

The chain recombines TRBV20-1 with TRBJ1-2; D might be TRBD1 (6 bases). The V and J ends lost 6 bases and 8 bases respectively, with 13 bases between them. Germline assignment: CDR1 DFQATT and CDR2 SNEGSKA (reference sequence). The CDR3 has 11 amino acids. This chain's CDR3 is CSAHTGYGYTF. DNA of the CDR3: TGCAGTGCGCATACAGGGTACGGCTACACCTTC.

This clone was recorded a few times. The V gene is TRBV2, the J gene TRBJ2-2, with 9 nucleotides matching TRBD2. From germline, CDR1 is SNHLY and CDR2 FYNNEI. The CDR3 has 15 residues. J gave up 6 bases and V 6 bases, and 8 bases lay outside the gene matches. CDR3 in DNA: TGTGCCAGCAGCGCGGGGACTAGCTCTCCCGGGGAGCTGTTTTTT. Protein product: CASSAGTSSPGELFF.

This chain joins TRBV6-1 and TRBJ1-2; no firm D call. V dropped 2 bases and J dropped 7 bases, with 17 bases sitting between them. The CDR3 is made up of 15 amino acids. Germline V gives CDR1 MNHNS, CDR2 SASEGT. The CDR3 sequence: CASSESSGQIFGYTF. CDR3 DNA: TGTGCCAGCAGTGAATCTTCAGGCCAGATTTTTGGCTACACCTTC.

This clone was seen just once. The rearrangement uses TRBV4-2 and TRBJ2-3; 11 bases are shared with TRBD2. CDR1 is LGHNA, CDR2 YNFKEQ, per germline. The V gene end was trimmed by 4 bases and the J gene end by 6 bases; junction bases not matched to a gene: 6. This CDR3 region has 15 residues. CDR3 residues: CASSPRASGRDTQYF. The CDR3 DNA reads TGTGCCAGCAGCCCCAGGGCTAGCGGGAGGGATACGCAGTATTTT.

The chain links TRBV18 to TRBJ2-7; 7 bases fit TRBD1. The CDR3 contains 16 residues. The V segment lost 0 bases and the J segment 6 bases; nucleotides outside the gene matches: 11. Germline values: CDR1 KGHSH, CDR2 LQKENI. The CDR3 loop is CASSPPSQGFISEQYF. The CDR3 bases are TGTGCCAGCTCACCACCGTCACAGGGGTTTATCTCCGAGCAGTACTTC.

The sample holds a few counts of this clone. The genes are TRBV2 and TRBJ1-5; tentative D call: TRBD1 (5 bases). Per the germline V gene, CDR1 is SNHLY and CDR2 is FYNNEI. The CDR3 is made up of 14 amino acids. V was trimmed by 3 bases and J by 0 bases, leaving 6 bases between them. CDR3 DNA: TGTGCCAGCAGTGACAGGGTTAGCAATCAGCCCCAGCATTTT. It codes for CASSDRVSNQPQHF.

In this sample, this clone turned up a few times. The chain employs TRBV5-1 and TRBJ2-7; 8 nucleotides align to TRBD2. Trimming removed 4 bases from V and 1 base from J; junction bases left unmatched: 7. Per germline, CDR1 SGHRS and CDR2 YFSETQ. The CDR3 is made up of 15 amino acids. The CDR3 loop reads CASSLTGGRSYEQYF. DNA of the CDR3: TGCGCCAGCAGCCTGACGGGCGGGAGGTCCTACGAGCAGTACTTC.

This chain joins TRBV6-1 and TRBJ2-3, with D perhaps matching TRBD2 (6 bases). CDR1 is MNHNS and CDR2 is SASEGT in the germline V gene. The CDR3 has 13 amino acids. Trimming took 7 bases from V and 3 from J, leaving 11 bases between them. CDR3 nucleotides: TGTGCCAGCACGGCTAGCGATACAGATACGCAGTATTTT. As protein: CASTASDTDTQYF.

This chain joins TRBV7-2 and TRBJ2-1; TRBD2 aligns across 10 bases. Germline V gives CDR1 SGHTA, CDR2 FQGNSA. This CDR3 is built from 15 residues. Trimming took 1 base from V and 9 from J; bases not matched to a gene: 6. CDR3 region: CASSLVSGRWGEQFF. For the CDR3, the DNA is TGTGCCAGCAGCTTAGTTAGCGGGAGGTGGGGTGAGCAGTTCTTC.

The genes are TRBV2 and TRBJ2-1, with 16 bases matching TRBD2. V was pared by 3 bases and J by 0 bases, with 8 bases of the junction left unmatched. The CDR3 runs 20 residues. CDR1 is SNHLY and CDR2 is FYNNEI in the germline V gene. The CDR3 loop reads CASSDWGLAGGVGSYNEQFF. CDR3 nucleotides: TGTGCCAGCAGTGATTGGGGACTAGCGGGAGGGGTAGGCTCCTACAATGAGCAGTTCTTC. Full variable domain (missing parts from reference TRBV2 and TRBJ2-1): EPEVTQTPSHQVTQMGQEVILRCVPISNHLYFYWYRQILGQKVEFLVSFYNNEISEKSEIFDDQFSVERPDGSNFTLKIRSTKLEDSAMYFCASSDWGLAGGVGSYNEQFFGPGTRLTVL.

This rearrangement joins TRBV12-5 to TRBJ2-7, with TRBD1 matching over 7 bases. The CDR3 length is 15 residues. Trimming cost V 2 bases and J 2 bases; bases outside gene matches: 6. CDR1 is LGHNT, CDR2 FRNRAP, per germline. The CDR3 region has the DNA TGTGCTAGTGGTTTGCTGATGGGACAGACCTACGAGCAGTACTTC. Its protein is CASGLLMGQTYEQYF.

The chain has TRBV6-6 and TRBJ2-7, with D possibly matching TRBD2 (6 bases). CDR3 size: 15 residues. Germline loops: CDR1 MNHNY, CDR2 SVGAGI (reference sequence). The germline V and J ends were trimmed by 4 bases and 6 bases, with 19 bases remaining between them. The CDR3 bases are TGTGCCAGCAGTTCCCCTGGGGGGAGCCTCGGCGAGCAGTACTTC. This codes for CASSSPGGSLGEQYF.

The rearrangement links TRBV30 to TRBJ2-6; weak D call: TRBD1 (6 bases). This CDR3 region has 14 residues. Trimming removed 1 base from V and 4 bases from J, with 8 bases in between. Per germline, CDR1 GTSNPN and CDR2 SVGIG (reference sequence). CDR3 loop: CAWSAGAGANVLTF. In DNA, the CDR3 is TGTGCCTGGAGTGCAGGGGCGGGGGCCAACGTCCTGACTTTC.